A single T cell receptor (beta chain) is shown here with its context. The data were taken from a study of blood T cell repertoires in COVID-19. Looking at the study overall: Samples representing acute and convalescent COVID-19 were sourced from the United States, Italy and Spain.

The CDR3 sequence is 14 residues long. Germline lookup yields CDR1 SNHLY and CDR2 FYNNEI. V shed 2 bases and J shed 1 base, with 9 bases lying between them. Produced via immunoSEQ multiplex PCR; TCRdb's table is partial and in-frame only. Among fewer than 50,000 clones, 86% were seen once, and the ten largest hold about 14%. The chain recombines TRBV2 with TRBJ2-7, with a weak D call TRBD2 (6 bases). This TCR came from a human donor in a cohort sampled during active COVID-19. The sequencing input was peripheral blood. In DNA form, the CDR3 reads TGTGCCAGCAGTGAATTCGGAGGGTCCTACGAGCAGTACTTC. It is translated as CASSEFGGSYEQYF.